This T cell receptor (beta chain) was captured in a study of cytomegalovirus exposure and HLA in healthy donors. Study summary: The 130 or so validation repertoires, a later analysis reported, used the same platform as the approximately 730 repertoires from the first cohort. Regarding the study as a whole: Despite most TCR sequences being rare, some public TCRs occurred in many donors. Both high specificity and high sensitivity reportedly marked the classifier's diagnosis of cytomegalovirus status. A few CMV-associated chains were confirmed in vitro to be specific for CMV antigens.

As regards this clone: The antigen is unknown.

Sequencing was performed with immunoSEQ multiplex PCR; in TCRdb, only in-frame clones are kept and a portion is missing. The data show tens of thousands of clones, approximately 94% seen once. This receptor was obtained from a woman in her late teens or twenties in good health and CMV-seropositive. The sample taken for sequencing was PBMCs.

The CDR3 reads CASSQGTGWGTEAFF. DNA of the CDR3: TGCGCCAGCAGCCAAGGGACAGGGTGGGGGACTGAAGCTTTCTTT. The V and J genes are TRBV4-3 and TRBJ1-1; 8 bases fit TRBD1. This CDR3 has 15 amino acids. Germline-derived CDR1 and CDR2 are LGHNA and YSLEER. J gave up 5 bases and V 1 base, and 6 bases lay outside the gene matches.